These 23 T cell receptor beta chains share one sample of origin, sequenced in a study of blood T cell repertoires in COVID-19. This table comes from immunoSEQ multiplex PCR, and its TCRdb copy is limited to in-frame clones, with some not included. The repertoire includes nearly 100,000 clones, approximately 84% of them detected once, and roughly 10% sits in the top ten. What was sequenced was peripheral blood. These TCRs come from a man in his 70s with acute or convalescent COVID-19.

The V gene is TRBV5-1, the J gene TRBJ2-1; 11 bases match TRBD2. V lost 5 bases and J lost 5; bases outside the gene matches: 6. Germline CDR1 reads SGHRS; CDR2 reads YFSETQ. This CDR3 is built from 15 residues. The CDR3 sequence is CASRPTSGIDNEQFF. CDR3 coding DNA: TGCGCCAGCAGGCCGACTAGCGGGATCGACAATGAGCAGTTCTTC.

The chain recombines TRBV7-2 with TRBJ2-2, with 7 bases identical to TRBD2. J lost 7 bases, V lost 5 bases, and 10 bases had no gene match. The CDR3 covers 15 residues. CDR1 and CDR2 from the germline V gene are SGHTA and FQGNSA. The CDR3 is CASSPRGVTIGELFF. In nucleotides, the CDR3 is TGTGCCAGCAGCCCCCGGGGGGTGACGATCGGGGAGCTGTTTTTT.

Regarding this clone: At one end, the junction sequence differs from germline, possibly due to a read error. This chain links TRBV4-2 with TRBJ2-1, with D unclear. The CDR3 length is 14 residues. Germline V gene sequence: CDR1 LGHNA, CDR2 YNFKEQ. For the CDR3, the DNA is TGTGCCAGCAGCCAAGACGCGGCCCAAGCGTTGATGATCTTC. Amino acids: CASSQDAAQALMIF.

This clone was detected once. This CDR3 reads CAWSVGSGRSNEQFF. The CDR3 nucleotides read TGTGCCTGGAGTGTAGGGAGCGGGAGGTCTAATGAGCAGTTCTTC. The chain couples TRBV30 to TRBJ2-1; the match to TRBD2 covers 9 bases. Germline assignment: CDR1 GTSNPN and CDR2 SVGIG (reference sequence). V shed 0 bases, J shed 7 bases, and the junction held 7 bases outside the gene matches. This CDR3 spans 15 amino acids.

This chain uses TRBV7-8 with TRBJ2-1; 11 bases are shared with TRBD2. Trimming cost V 4 bases and J 2 bases; bases outside gene matches: 10. This CDR3 region has 18 residues. Germline CDR1 SGHVS, CDR2 FQNEAQ. The CDR3 coding sequence is TGTGCCAGCAGCTGGAAACCGGCTAGCGGGAGGACCTACAATGAGCAGTTCTTC. Protein product: CASSWKPASGRTYNEQFF.

The chain carries TRBV11-2 and TRBJ1-3, with D uncertain. The ends were cut back, 3 bases at V and 0 bases at J, with 6 bases in the middle. This CDR3 comprises 14 residues. From germline, CDR1 is SGHAT and CDR2 FQNNGV. CDR3 in amino acids: CASSFDYSGNTIYF. CDR3 bases: TGTGCCAGCAGCTTTGACTACTCTGGAAACACCATATATTTT.

The V and J genes are TRBV29-1 and TRBJ2-7; 7 bases are a match to TRBD2. Looked up from germline, CDR1 is SQVTM and CDR2 is ANQGSEA. This CDR3 has 12 residues. Unmatched junction bases numbered 2, after V lost 3 bases and J lost 3 bases. DNA for the CDR3: TGCAGCGTTGAGCGGGGGAACTACGAGCAGTACTTC. Protein product: CSVERGNYEQYF.

In its sample, this clone was seen once. DNA of the CDR3: TGCAGCGTTGAACCACCGGGACAAAGGGCAATAGGCTATGGCTACACCTTC. Its protein product is CSVEPPGQRAIGYGYTF. V gene TRBV29-1 combines with J gene TRBJ1-2; maybe TRBD1 (6 bases). The CDR3 sequence is 17 residues long. CDR1 SQVTM and CDR2 ANQGSEA come from the germline V gene. Deletions cut 2 bases from V and 4 bases from J, with 23 bases between.

The chain couples TRBV6-6 to TRBJ2-7, with unresolved D. The CDR3 is 14 amino acids. Trimming took off 7 bases at V and 0 bases at J, with 13 bases between the two ends. Germline CDR1 and CDR2: MNHNY and SVGAGI (reference sequence). The CDR3 reads CASTYSPLSYEQYF. The CDR3 coding sequence is TGTGCCAGCACCTACTCCCCCCTCTCCTACGAGCAGTACTTC.

This chain uses TRBV5-1 with TRBJ1-6; D unclear. V lost 4 bases, J lost 0 bases, and 14 bases lay in between. Germline V CDR1 and CDR2: SGHRS, YFSETQ. This CDR3 is 17 amino acids long. In DNA form, the CDR3 reads TGCGCCAGCAGCCGCCAACCACGAGACTCCTATAATTCACCCCTCCACTTT. Amino acid sequence: CASSRQPRDSYNSPLHF.

The genes are TRBV12-3 or TRBV12-4 and TRBJ2-1; D gene unclear. The CDR3 has 13 residues. Trimming shortened V by 3 bases and J by 7 bases, and 10 bases separated the two germline ends. The CDR3 loop reads CASSLSGPNEQFF. DNA for the CDR3: TGTGCCAGCAGTTTGAGTGGGCCAAATGAGCAGTTCTTC.

V is TRBV4-1 and J is TRBJ1-2; 7 nucleotides agree with TRBD1. Germline V gene sequence: CDR1 MGHRA, CDR2 YSYEKL. The CDR3 sequence is 17 residues long. V shed 1 base, J shed 3 bases, and the junction held 11 bases outside the gene matches. In DNA form, the CDR3 reads TGCGCCAGCAGCCAAGTCCGGGACAGAGGAGTAGACTATGGCTACACCTTC. It is translated as CASSQVRDRGVDYGYTF.

This chain links TRBV11-2 with TRBJ2-3, with a tentative D call TRBD1 (6 bases). CDR1 is SGHAT, CDR2 FQNNGV, per germline. V lost 5 bases, J lost 4 bases, and 19 bases lay in between. The CDR3 consists of 16 residues. The CDR3 sequence: CASSPNRVGRADTQYF. The CDR3 coding sequence is TGTGCCAGCAGCCCCAACAGGGTCGGACGCGCAGATACGCAGTATTTT.

V and J are TRBV18 and TRBJ2-7; the D gene is possibly TRBD2 (6 bases). V was cut by 0 bases and J by 4 bases, with 13 bases left in between. Germline V gives CDR1 KGHSH, CDR2 LQKENI. The CDR3 is 15 amino acids. CDR3 loop: CASSPPGWEVYEQYF. CDR3 nucleotide sequence: TGTGCCAGCTCACCACCGGGTTGGGAGGTTTACGAGCAGTACTTC.

The chain links TRBV5-1 to TRBJ1-2; TRBD1 matches 12 bases. The germline V gene encodes CDR1 SGHRS and CDR2 YFSETQ. The V gene end was trimmed by 4 bases and the J gene end by 8 bases; junction bases not matched to a gene: 9. CDR3 size: 15 residues. CDR3 protein: CASSEGQGALRGYTF. The CDR3 DNA follows: TGCGCCAGCAGCGAGGGACAGGGGGCTCTGAGGGGCTACACCTTC.

This clone was observed a handful of times. This sequence joins TRBV7-9 and TRBJ2-1, with TRBD2 matching over 8 bases. V lost 3 bases and J lost 3; bases outside the gene matches: 4. Germline CDR1 and CDR2: SEHNR and FQNEAQ (reference sequence). The CDR3 sequence is 15 residues long. The CDR3 loop is CASSLGLGIYNEQFF. CDR3 bases: TGTGCCAGCAGCTTGGGACTAGGGATCTACAATGAGCAGTTCTTC. Together with reference TRBV7-9 and TRBJ2-1, the CDR3 gives the full variable domain: DTGVSQNPRHKITKRGQNVTFRCDPISEHNRLYWYRQTLGQGPEFLTYFQNEAQLEKSRLLSDRFSAERPKGSFSTLEIQRTEQGDSAMYLCASSLGLGIYNEQFFGPGTRLTVL.

This sequence joins TRBV2 and TRBJ2-2, with D possibly TRBD2 on 6 matching bases. This CDR3 is 12 amino acids long. Germline V lookup: CDR1 SNHLY, CDR2 FYNNEI. The germline V and J ends were trimmed by 7 bases and 5 bases, with 8 bases remaining between them. The CDR3 DNA reads TGTGCCAGCAACGGGGGAACCGGGGAGCTGTTTTTT. It yields the protein CASNGGTGELFF.

This sequence joins TRBV28 and TRBJ1-2, with D possibly matching TRBD1 (6 bases). V was cut by 8 bases and J by 11 bases, with 18 bases left in between. CDR3 length: 12 amino acids. Germline loops: CDR1 MDHEN, CDR2 SYDVKM. In DNA, the CDR3 is TGTGCCAGCGGCTGGGAGGGGGATCGGTACACCTTC. Translated, it gives CASGWEGDRYTF.

The rearrangement uses TRBV19 and TRBJ2-2; perhaps TRBD1 as D (5 bases). Trimming shortened V by 5 bases and J by 1 base, and 14 bases separated the two germline ends. Germline V lookup: CDR1 LNHDA, CDR2 SQIVND (reference sequence). This CDR3 comprises 16 residues. This chain's CDR3 is CASSHQGVRNTGELFF. Here the CDR3 DNA reads TGTGCCAGTAGTCACCAGGGTGTCCGGAACACCGGGGAGCTGTTTTTT.

This clone appeared once. The chain combines TRBV3-1 (or the pseudogene TRBV3-2) with TRBJ1-1; TRBD1 matches 7 bases. This CDR3 region has 14 residues. Germline trimming cut 6 bases from V and 1 base from J; bases unmatched to any gene: 5. CDR1 is LGHDT, CDR2 YNNKEL, per germline (reference sequence). CDR3 sequence: CASRSQGGNTEAFF. Here the CDR3 DNA reads TGTGCCAGCAGATCTCAGGGGGGGAACACTGAAGCTTTCTTT.

V is TRBV29-1 and J is TRBJ1-1, with a possible D match to TRBD1 (6 bases). Per the germline V gene, CDR1 is SQVTM and CDR2 is ANQGSEA. There are 13 residues in the CDR3. V was cut by 5 bases and J by 4 bases, with 14 bases left in between. The CDR3 bases are TGCAGCGTTAAGGACAGAACCCTCACTGAAGCTTTCTTT. This gives the protein CSVKDRTLTEAFF.

This clone appeared a single time. The chain links TRBV5-1 to TRBJ2-7; D is uncertain. CDR3 size: 12 residues. V was cut by 3 bases and J by 7 bases, with 11 bases left in between. Germline V CDR1 and CDR2: SGHRS, YFSETQ. CDR3 in DNA: TGCGCCAGCAGCTCCCCTGCCGGGGAGCAGTACTTC. It yields the protein CASSSPAGEQYF.

The rearrangement joins TRBV6-5 to TRBJ2-7; TRBD2 agrees at 7 bases. Germline-derived CDR1 and CDR2 are MNHEY and SVGAGI. The V and J ends lost 4 bases and 4 bases, in that order; junction bases with no gene match: 10. CDR3 length equals 15 residues. CDR3 amino acids: CASSSPGQGGYEQYF. In DNA form, the CDR3 reads TGTGCCAGCAGTTCCCCAGGGCAGGGAGGGTACGAGCAGTACTTC.